Presented here are 25 T cell receptor beta chains from one specimen sequenced in a study of control samples from healthy donors and cancer patients. The method was immunoSEQ multiplex PCR; TCRdb's version includes in-frame clones alone and lacks a portion of them. The table has about 100,000 clones, roughly nine tenths seen once; the top ten hold under 3%. Material for sequencing was blood. The receptors come from a woman aged 18-29 years in good health.

The CDR3 coding sequence is TGTGCCAGCAGACAGGGGCTGTCCTACGAGCAGTACTTC. It specifies CASRQGLSYEQYF. This chain connects TRBV3-1 (or the pseudogene TRBV3-2) to TRBJ2-7; 7 positions match TRBD1. J gave up 1 base and V 6 bases, and 3 bases lay outside the gene matches. This CDR3 contains 13 residues. Germline V gene data show CDR1 as LGHDT and CDR2 as YNNKEL (reference sequence).

The chain has TRBV20-1 and TRBJ2-4; D ambiguous. This CDR3 has 14 residues. Germline V gives CDR1 DFQATT, CDR2 SNEGSKA (reference sequence). The V end was cut by 3 bases, the J end by 4 bases, with 13 bases between. CDR3 nucleotide sequence: TGCAGTGCTAGTAATGACGGGCAGAAAAACATTCAGTACTTC. It yields the protein CSASNDGQKNIQYF.

The V call is TRBV9, the J call TRBJ2-7, with 7 bases aligning to TRBD1. The CDR3 totals 14 residues. Germline lookup yields CDR1 SGDLS and CDR2 YYNGEE. J lost 5 bases, V lost 3 bases, and 8 bases had no gene match. CDR3 residues: CASSDTTGFNEQYF. In DNA form, the CDR3 reads TGTGCCAGCAGCGATACGACAGGGTTTAACGAGCAGTACTTC.

This clone has just a few counts. The rearrangement uses TRBV6-5 and TRBJ1-5; 8 bases are shared with TRBD1. V dropped 4 bases and J dropped 1; count of bases not matched to a gene: 3. This CDR3 has 15 residues. Germline CDR1 and CDR2: MNHEY and SVGAGI. The CDR3 DNA reads as TGTGCCAGCAGTTTCCGGGACAGGAGCAATCAGCCCCAGCATTTT. This codes for CASSFRDRSNQPQHF.

This rearrangement joins TRBV27 to TRBJ2-7; 9 bases are shared with TRBD1. Germline loops: CDR1 MNHEY, CDR2 SMNVEV (reference sequence). V was pared by 1 base and J by 2 bases, with 6 bases of the junction left unmatched. The CDR3 sequence is 16 residues long. The DNA of the CDR3 is TGTGCCAGCAGTTTATTGGGGACAGGGAAGACCTACGAGCAGTACTTC. Its protein is CASSLLGTGKTYEQYF.

This sequence joins TRBV28 and TRBJ1-2, with D unclear. With 5 bases removed from V and 8 bases from J, the gap between germline ends came to 12 bases. CDR1 and CDR2 from the germline V gene are MDHEN and SYDVKM. This CDR3 comprises 12 residues. DNA of the CDR3: TGTGCCAGCAGTGTCGGATCACGGGGCTACACCTTC. Its protein product is CASSVGSRGYTF.

The V call is TRBV29-1, the J call TRBJ1-1; D unclear. Per germline, CDR1 SQVTM and CDR2 ANQGSEA. This CDR3 region has 13 residues. The V and J ends lost 3 bases and 0 bases respectively, with 8 bases between them. The CDR3 region has the DNA TGCAGCGTTGATTGGGGATTGAACACTGAAGCTTTCTTT. Translation gives CSVDWGLNTEAFF.

This clone was found once. The chain has TRBV15 and TRBJ1-4, with 9 bases lining up with TRBD1. The CDR3 has 15 amino acids. Per the germline V gene, CDR1 is LNHNV and CDR2 is YYDKDF (reference sequence). After removal of 1 base from V and 8 bases from J, the junction contained 5 bases not matched to a gene. This CDR3 is CATSRATGGGEKLFF. The DNA for the CDR3 is TGTGCCACCAGCAGAGCGACAGGGGGTGGCGAAAAACTGTTTTTT.

The CDR3 reads CASSLGTSGYYEQYF. DNA for the CDR3: TGTGCCAGCAGCCTAGGGACTAGCGGATACTACGAGCAGTACTTC. The genes are TRBV5-5 and TRBJ2-7, with 11 bases that match TRBD2. CDR1 and CDR2 (germline): SGHKS, YYEKEE (reference sequence). The CDR3 has 15 residues. Trimming removed 4 bases from V and 3 bases from J; junction bases left unmatched: 6.

The rearrangement links TRBV6-2 or TRBV6-3 to TRBJ2-2; D is tentatively TRBD1 or TRBD2 (5 bases each). Germline loops: CDR1 MNHEY, CDR2 SVGEGT. The CDR3 has 15 residues. V was trimmed by 2 bases and J by 6 bases, leaving 13 bases between them. The CDR3 nucleotides read TGTGCCAGCAGTTACCGGGACGGGACGGCCGGGGAGCTGTTTTTT. Amino acids: CASSYRDGTAGELFF.

In its sample, this clone was seen once. The chain is built from TRBV27 and TRBJ1-1; 7 nucleotides line up with TRBD1. The length of the CDR3 is 16 residues. The V and J ends lost 2 bases and 1 base, in that order; junction bases with no gene match: 7. Germline-derived CDR1 and CDR2 are MNHEY and SMNVEV (reference sequence). Here the CDR3 DNA reads TGTGCCAGCAGTTTAGTGGATAGGGGGCGGAACACTGAAGCTTTCTTT. Protein product: CASSLVDRGRNTEAFF.

The chain carries TRBV19 and TRBJ1-6, with 11 bases lining up with TRBD1. J gave up 1 base and V 6 bases, and 14 bases lay outside the gene matches. CDR3 length: 20 residues. Germline V lookup: CDR1 LNHDA, CDR2 SQIVND (reference sequence). CDR3 sequence reads: CASSPITGQGAGSYNSPLHF. In nucleotides, the CDR3 is TGTGCCAGTAGCCCCATCACCGGACAGGGGGCTGGTTCCTATAATTCACCCCTCCACTTT.

V usage is TRBV5-8 and J usage is TRBJ2-7, with D perhaps matching TRBD1 (5 bases). Germline V CDR1 and CDR2: SGHTS, YDEGEE. V dropped 4 bases and J dropped 2 bases, with 13 bases sitting between them. This CDR3 spans 14 amino acids. The CDR3 DNA sequence: TGTGCCAGCAGCCCCCAGGGAACTCCCTACGAGCAGTACTTC. Translated: CASSPQGTPYEQYF.

This clone was seen once. The chain employs TRBV4-3 and TRBJ2-7, with TRBD2 matching over 11 bases. The CDR3 is 17 amino acids. The germline gives CDR1 LGHNA, CDR2 YSLEER. The V gene end was trimmed by 2 bases and the J gene end by 0 bases; junction bases not matched to a gene: 6. This CDR3 is CASSQYGGTSGSYEQYF. The CDR3 nucleotides are TGCGCCAGCAGCCAATACGGCGGGACTAGCGGCTCCTACGAGCAGTACTTC.

The rearrangement links TRBV4-2 to TRBJ2-1, with a tentative D call TRBD2 (5 bases). The CDR3 runs 14 residues. Trimming removed 0 bases from V and 4 bases from J, with 7 bases in between. Germline assignment: CDR1 LGHNA and CDR2 YNFKEQ. The CDR3 loop reads CASSQEGRYNEQFF. DNA of the CDR3: TGTGCCAGCAGCCAAGAAGGGAGATACAATGAGCAGTTCTTC.

V gene TRBV2 combines with J gene TRBJ1-1; D remains ambiguous. Germline lookup yields CDR1 SNHLY and CDR2 FYNNEI. Trimming removed 3 bases from V and 2 bases from J, with 7 bases in between. This CDR3 has 13 amino acids. In DNA, the CDR3 is TGTGCCAGCAGTGATCAGAGTAACACTGAAGCTTTCTTT. Translated: CASSDQSNTEAFF.

The V and J genes are TRBV28 and TRBJ1-6; no reliable D call. V was clipped by 7 bases and J by 0 bases, with 10 bases between them. The CDR3 sequence is 15 residues long. CDR1 is MDHEN, CDR2 SYDVKM, per germline. CDR3 loop: CASNRLSSYNSPLHF. As DNA, the CDR3 is TGTGCCAGCAACCGCCTGAGCTCCTATAATTCACCCCTCCACTTT.

The rearrangement links TRBV3-1 (or the pseudogene TRBV3-2) to TRBJ2-7; D ambiguous. CDR3 length: 12 residues. Germline CDR1 LGHDT, CDR2 YNNKEL (reference sequence). V was cut by 6 bases and J by 4 bases, with 10 bases left in between. The CDR3 loop is CASSLLGYEQYF. DNA for the CDR3: TGTGCCAGCAGTTTATTGGGGTACGAGCAGTACTTC.

The chain links TRBV11-2 to TRBJ2-5; TRBD2 matches at 7 bases. CDR1 is SGHAT, CDR2 FQNNGV, per germline. V dropped 1 base and J dropped 5; count of bases not matched to a gene: 13. CDR3 length equals 17 residues. The CDR3 bases are TGTGCCAGCAGCTTAGTGAGATTCGGCAGCGGGGAGGAGACCCAGTACTTC. Residues: CASSLVRFGSGEETQYF.

This chain uses TRBV7-9 with TRBJ2-7, with TRBD1 identical over 7 bases. The ends lost 3 bases at V and 2 bases at J; junction bases unmatched: 7. The length of the CDR3 is 15 residues. Germline assignment: CDR1 SEHNR and CDR2 FQNEAQ (reference sequence). CDR3 sequence: CASSFRDSLPYEQYF. CDR3 in DNA: TGTGCCAGCAGCTTCCGGGACAGCCTTCCCTACGAGCAGTACTTC.

CDR3 nucleotides: TGTGCCAGCTCACCACTATCGGCCAGATCTAATGAAAAACTGTTTTTT. This gives the protein CASSPLSARSNEKLFF. The chain combines TRBV18 with TRBJ1-4, with D unresolved. V was cut by 1 base and J by 3 bases, with 12 bases left in between. In germline, CDR1 is KGHSH, CDR2 LQKENI. The CDR3 runs 16 residues.

The V and J genes are TRBV29-1 and TRBJ2-5, with no clear D. The ends were cut back, 4 bases at V and 6 bases at J, with 15 bases in the middle. Germline V gene data show CDR1 as SQVTM and CDR2 as ANQGSEA. This CDR3 is 13 amino acids long. The CDR3 spells CSVGGGTQKTQYF. In nucleotides, the CDR3 is TGCAGCGTTGGGGGTGGAACCCAGAAGACCCAGTACTTC.

V and J are TRBV19 and TRBJ1-6; D uncertain. CDR1 and CDR2 from the germline V gene are LNHDA and SQIVND (reference sequence). With 5 bases removed from V and 4 bases from J, the gap between germline ends came to 12 bases. The CDR3 runs to 15 residues. CDR3 nucleotides: TGTGCCAGTAGTGGCAACGGATTGTATAATTCACCCCTCCACTTT. Translation gives CASSGNGLYNSPLHF.

The chain links TRBV27 to TRBJ2-7; a weak D match, TRBD2 (5 bases). Trimming removed 4 bases from V and 5 bases from J, with 15 bases in between. This CDR3 has 14 residues. Germline V gene sequence: CDR1 MNHEY, CDR2 SMNVEV (reference sequence). CDR3 residues: CASSWAGIFDEQYF. The CDR3 coding sequence is TGTGCCAGCAGTTGGGCGGGCATTTTCGACGAGCAGTACTTC.

The chain has TRBV19 and TRBJ1-5; no firm D call. The CDR3 contains 15 residues. Germline lookup yields CDR1 LNHDA and CDR2 SQIVND (reference sequence). The ends were cut back, 7 bases at V and 7 bases at J, with 20 bases in the middle. The CDR3 protein is CASTSREHGGQPQHF. CDR3 bases: TGTGCCAGTACCAGCCGGGAACACGGAGGGCAGCCCCAGCATTTT.